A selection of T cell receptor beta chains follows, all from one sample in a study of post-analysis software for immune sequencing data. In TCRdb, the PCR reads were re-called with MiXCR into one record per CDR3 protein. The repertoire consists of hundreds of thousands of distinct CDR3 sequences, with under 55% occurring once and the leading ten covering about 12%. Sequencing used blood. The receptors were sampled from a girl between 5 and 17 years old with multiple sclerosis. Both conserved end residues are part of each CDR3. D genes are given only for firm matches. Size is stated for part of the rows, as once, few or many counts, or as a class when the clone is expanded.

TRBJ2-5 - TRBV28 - CASRAVGSAETQYF TGTGCCAGCAGGGCCGTGGGGTCAGCAGAGACCCAGTACTTC
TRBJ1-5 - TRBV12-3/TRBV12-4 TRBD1 CASSLGDRFAVVSNQPQHF TGTGCCAGCAGTTTAGGGGACAGGTTTGCGGTGGTTAGCAATCAGCCCCAGCATTTT
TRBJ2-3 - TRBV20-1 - CSARTGNTDTQYF TGCAGTGCTAGAACAGGGAACACAGATACGCAGTATTTT
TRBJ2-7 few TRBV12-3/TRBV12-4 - CASSLKGSYEQYF TGTGCCAGCAGCCTAAAGGGTTCCTACGAGCAGTACTTC
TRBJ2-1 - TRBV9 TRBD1 CASSDAGQGDEQFF TGTGCCAGCAGCGACGCGGGACAGGGGGATGAGCAGTTCTTC
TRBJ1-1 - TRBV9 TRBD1 CASSVGDRGRGNTEAFF TGTGCCAGCAGCGTAGGGGACAGGGGCCGGGGGAACACTGAAGCTTTCTTT
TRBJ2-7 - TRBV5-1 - CASSPGLDSYEQYF TGCGCCAGCAGCCCCGGACTCGACTCCTACGAGCAGTACTTC
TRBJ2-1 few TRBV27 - CASSLKQISTYNEQFF TGTGCCAGCAGTTTAAAACAAATCTCGACCTACAATGAGCAGTTCTTC
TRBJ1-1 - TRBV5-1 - CASSPRSMNTEAFF TGCGCCAGCAGCCCGAGGAGCATGAACACTGAAGCTTTCTTT
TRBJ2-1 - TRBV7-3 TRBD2 CASSLMVTSGNEQFF TGTGCCAGCAGCTTAATGGTGACTAGCGGGAATGAGCAGTTCTTC
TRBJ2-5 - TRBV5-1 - CASSSSGGATETQYF TGCGCCAGCAGCTCGTCGGGGGGCGCAACGGAGACCCAGTACTTC
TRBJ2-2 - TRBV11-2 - CASRALRGGGNTGELFF TGTGCCAGCAGAGCCCTTCGCGGAGGAGGAAACACCGGGGAGCTGTTTTTT
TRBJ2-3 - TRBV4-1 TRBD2 CASSQEPLGGRRTDTQYF TGCGCCAGCAGCCAAGAACCGTTGGGCGGGAGACGCACAGATACGCAGTATTTT
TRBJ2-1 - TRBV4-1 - CASNQGLAYNEQFF TGCGCCAGCAACCAAGGACTGGCCTACAATGAGCAGTTCTTC
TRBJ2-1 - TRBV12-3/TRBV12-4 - CASSLRVEQFF TGTGCCAGCAGTTTAAGGGTTGAGCAGTTCTTC
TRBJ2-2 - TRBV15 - CATRVLPNTGELFF TGTGCCACCAGGGTGCTTCCGAACACCGGGGAGCTGTTTTTT
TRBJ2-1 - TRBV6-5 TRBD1 CASGYQGASYNEQFF TGTGCCAGCGGTTATCAGGGGGCCTCCTACAATGAGCAGTTCTTC
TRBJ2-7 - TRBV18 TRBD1 CASSTGQGRSYEQYF TGTGCCAGCTCAACCGGACAGGGCCGGTCCTACGAGCAGTACTTC
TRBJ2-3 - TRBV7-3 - CASSQRVSDTQYF TGTGCCAGCAGCCAAAGGGTCTCAGATACGCAGTATTTT
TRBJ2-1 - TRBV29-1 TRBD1 CSVEAGQGAYNEQFF TGCAGCGTTGAAGCGGGACAGGGGGCTTACAATGAGCAGTTCTTC
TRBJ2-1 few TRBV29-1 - CSVEGRSDSYNEQFF TGCAGCGTTGAAGGTCGGTCTGATTCCTACAATGAGCAGTTCTTC
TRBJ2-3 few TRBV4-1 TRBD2 CASSAGTGLGGTDMQYF TGCGCCAGCAGCGCAGGGACCGGACTAGGAGGCACAGATATGCAGTATTTT
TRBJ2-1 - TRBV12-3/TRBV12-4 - CASSLASWGAVNEQFF TGTGCCAGCAGTTTAGCCTCCTGGGGCGCGGTCAATGAGCAGTTCTTC
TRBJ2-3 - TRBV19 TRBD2 CASSPRWEGTDTQYF TGTGCCAGTAGTCCACGTTGGGAGGGAACAGATACGCAGTATTTT
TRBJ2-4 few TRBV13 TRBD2 CASSHYGTSGIQYF TGTGCCAGCAGCCATTACGGGACTAGCGGCATTCAGTACTTC
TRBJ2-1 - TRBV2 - CASYSAAYNEQFF TGTGCCAGTTACAGTGCTGCCTACAATGAGCAGTTCTTC
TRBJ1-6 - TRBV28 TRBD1 CASRGGQGSINSPLHF TGTGCCAGCAGGGGAGGACAGGGCAGTATCAATTCACCCCTCCACTTT
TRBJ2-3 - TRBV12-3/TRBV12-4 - CASSLTPGLRTDTQYF TGTGCCAGCAGTTTGACCCCGGGGCTTCGCACAGATACGCAGTATTTT
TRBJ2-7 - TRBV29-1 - CSAVGTQGGEQYF TGCAGCGCCGTGGGGACGCAAGGCGGCGAGCAGTACTTC
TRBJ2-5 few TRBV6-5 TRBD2 CASSYSKGLAGAFQETQYF TGTGCCAGCAGTTACTCGAAAGGACTAGCGGGAGCGTTCCAAGAGACCCAGTACTTC
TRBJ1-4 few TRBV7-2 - CASRPGTTREKLFF TGTGCCAGCAGACCGGGGACCACGCGTGAAAAACTGTTTTTT